This is a list of T cell receptor beta chains from one sample in a study of T cell responses to AZD1222 COVID-19 vaccine. TCRdb's copy holds only in-frame clones and misses some; the assay was immunoSEQ multiplex PCR. In the table there are some 80,000 clones, roughly 83% of which are singletons. The sequenced sample was peripheral blood, obtained on day 0 of AZD1222 vaccination. These receptors were obtained from an adult in good health. The CDR3 runs from the conserved cysteine through the conserved F or W. The order of the fields is V gene, CDR3 protein.

v_call: TRBV29-1; cdr3_aa: CSVEESSGQPQHF
v_call: TRBV6-2/TRBV6-3; cdr3_aa: CASSYGETQYF
v_call: TRBV7-9; cdr3_aa: CASSFGDYEQYF
v_call: TRBV7-2; cdr3_aa: CASSTRTGSHEQFF
v_call: TRBV6-2/TRBV6-3; cdr3_aa: CASSYLSEKETQYF
v_call: TRBV19; cdr3_aa: CASSTGLAGISYNEQFF
v_call: TRBV7-2; cdr3_aa: CASSLPVQPAGDTQYF
v_call: TRBV27; cdr3_aa: CASRRIGLGEKLFF
v_call: TRBV30; cdr3_aa: CAWIIARTGGFRVEQFF
v_call: TRBV19; cdr3_aa: CASATGRQETQYF
v_call: TRBV6-6; cdr3_aa: CASTGGGAEGYTF
v_call: TRBV28; cdr3_aa: CASSSIAGLAEPNFYEQYF
v_call: TRBV7-6; cdr3_aa: CASSLVRGRAQETQYF
v_call: TRBV7-9; cdr3_aa: CASSLEVGVLIGKLFF
v_call: TRBV27; cdr3_aa: CASRASGITYGYTF